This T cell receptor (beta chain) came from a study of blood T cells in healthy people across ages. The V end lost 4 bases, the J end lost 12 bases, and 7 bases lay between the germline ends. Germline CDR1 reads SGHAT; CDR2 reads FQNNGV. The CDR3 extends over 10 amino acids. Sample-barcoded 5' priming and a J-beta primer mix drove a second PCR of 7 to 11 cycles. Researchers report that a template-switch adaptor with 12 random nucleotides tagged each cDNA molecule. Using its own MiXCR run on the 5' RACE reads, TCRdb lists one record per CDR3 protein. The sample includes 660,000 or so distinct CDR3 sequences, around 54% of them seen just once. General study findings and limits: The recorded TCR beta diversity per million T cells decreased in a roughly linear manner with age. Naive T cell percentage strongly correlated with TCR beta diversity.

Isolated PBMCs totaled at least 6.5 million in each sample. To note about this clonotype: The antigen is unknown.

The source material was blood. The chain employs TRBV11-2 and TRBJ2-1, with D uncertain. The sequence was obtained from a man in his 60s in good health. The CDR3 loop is CASSSTVQFF. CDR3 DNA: TGTGCCAGCAGCTCCACCGTGCAGTTCTTC.